The clone carrying this TCR beta chain was found once. Its cognate antigen is unknown. Additional DNA sequences in this sample encode the identical CDR3. TCRB transcripts that were expressed got sequenced, as all of the isolated RNA had been reverse transcribed. Method: immunoSEQ multiplex PCR; TCRdb's copy keeps in-frame clones and lacks some. The table shows around 19,000 clones, with approximately 50% occurring only once. This sample is part of a study of beta chain features in type 1 diabetes. Overall study results and limits: Cells with high TCR expression could be over-represented by cDNA sequencing.

From germline, CDR1 is SGHTA and CDR2 FQGNSA. This CDR3 is 14 amino acids long. The sample was stem cell memory CD4+ T cells from blood. The chain employs TRBV7-2 and TRBJ2-5; 7 nucleotides agree with TRBD2. The end of the DNA aligns better with TRBJ2-7, so the J call may be wrong. This TCR was recovered from a man younger than 35 in good health. CDR3 residues: CASSLERGTYEQYF. The CDR3 coding sequence is TGTGCCAGCAGCTTAGAGCGGGGCACCTACGAGCAGTACTTC.